The clone carrying this TCR beta chain came up once. Its antigen remains unknown. The data were taken from a study of cytomegalovirus exposure and HLA in healthy donors. Across the study: A prior analysis found 117 million unique TCR beta sequences from approximately 200 million T cells.

The CDR3 spans 14 residues. Unmatched junction bases numbered 3, after V lost 1 base and J lost 6 bases. The germline V gene encodes CDR1 KGHSH and CDR2 LQKENI. The PCR had 60 Vbeta and 13 Jbeta primers. Sequencing used immunoSEQ multiplex PCR; TCRdb keeps in-frame clones, though not all of them. The repertoire consists of some 45,000 clones, with approximately 90% occurring once and the leading ten covering roughly 8%. Overall study results and limits: TCR beta sequences reportedly predicted most subjects' HLA-A and HLA-B alleles accurately. For presence/absence analyses, sequencing depth was assumed to be roughly uniform across donors. Three chains linked to CMV were shown in vitro to be specific for CMV antigens.

Sequencing was done on a sample of PBMCs. This chain links TRBV18 with TRBJ1-2, with 9 bases identical to TRBD1. This TCR was sampled from a woman aged 40 to 50 in good health and CMV-seropositive. Written as DNA, the CDR3 is TGTGCCAGCTCACCACAGGACAGGGGCCATGGCTACACCTTC. Residues: CASSPQDRGHGYTF.